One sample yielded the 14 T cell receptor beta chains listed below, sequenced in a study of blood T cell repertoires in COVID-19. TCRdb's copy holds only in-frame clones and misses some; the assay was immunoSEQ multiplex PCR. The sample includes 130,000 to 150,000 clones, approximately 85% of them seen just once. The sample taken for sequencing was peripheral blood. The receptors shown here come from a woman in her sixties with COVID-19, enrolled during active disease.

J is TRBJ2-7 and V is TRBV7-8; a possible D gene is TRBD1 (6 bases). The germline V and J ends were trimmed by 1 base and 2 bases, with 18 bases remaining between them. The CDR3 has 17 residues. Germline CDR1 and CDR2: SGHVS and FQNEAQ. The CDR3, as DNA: TGTGCCAGCAGCTTAGAGGGACGAACAGGGAACCCCTACGAGCAGTACTTC. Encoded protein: CASSLEGRTGNPYEQYF.

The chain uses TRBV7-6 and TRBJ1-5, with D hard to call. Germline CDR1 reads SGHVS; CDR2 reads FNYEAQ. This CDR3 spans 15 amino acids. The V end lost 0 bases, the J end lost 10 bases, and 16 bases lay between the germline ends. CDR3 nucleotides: TGTGCCAGCAGCTTAGCGCATGACTCCTATCTCCCCCAGCATTTT. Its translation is CASSLAHDSYLPQHF.

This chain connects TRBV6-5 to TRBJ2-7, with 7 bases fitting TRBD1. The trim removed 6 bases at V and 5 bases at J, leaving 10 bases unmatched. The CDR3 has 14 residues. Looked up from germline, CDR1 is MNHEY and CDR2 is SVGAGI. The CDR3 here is CASRTGTASDEQYF. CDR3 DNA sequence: TGTGCCAGCAGAACCGGGACAGCGAGCGACGAGCAGTACTTC.

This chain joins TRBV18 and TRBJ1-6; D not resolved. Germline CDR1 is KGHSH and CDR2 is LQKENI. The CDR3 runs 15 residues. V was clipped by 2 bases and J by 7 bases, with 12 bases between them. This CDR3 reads CASSPLEVTNSPLHF. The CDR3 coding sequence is TGTGCCAGCTCACCATTAGAGGTCACCAATTCACCCCTCCACTTT.

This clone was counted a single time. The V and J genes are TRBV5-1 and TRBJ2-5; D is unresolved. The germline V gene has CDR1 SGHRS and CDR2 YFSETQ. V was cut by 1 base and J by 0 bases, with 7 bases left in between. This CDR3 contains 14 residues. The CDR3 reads CASSLSVNQETQYF. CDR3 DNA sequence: TGCGCCAGCAGCTTGTCGGTGAACCAAGAGACCCAGTACTTC.

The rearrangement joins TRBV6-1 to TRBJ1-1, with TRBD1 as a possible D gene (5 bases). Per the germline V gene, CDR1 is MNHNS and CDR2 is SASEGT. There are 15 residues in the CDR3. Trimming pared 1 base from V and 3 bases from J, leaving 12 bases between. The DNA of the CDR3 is TGTGCCAGCAGTGAAGGACGGGGGTTTTACACTGAAGCTTTCTTT. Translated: CASSEGRGFYTEAFF.

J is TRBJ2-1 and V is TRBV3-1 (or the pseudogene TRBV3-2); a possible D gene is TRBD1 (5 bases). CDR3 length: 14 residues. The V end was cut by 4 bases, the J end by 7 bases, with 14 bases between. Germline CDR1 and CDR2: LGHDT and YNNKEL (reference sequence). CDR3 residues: CASSLNKPGNEQFF. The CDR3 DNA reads TGTGCCAGCAGCCTAAATAAACCAGGGAATGAGCAGTTCTTC.

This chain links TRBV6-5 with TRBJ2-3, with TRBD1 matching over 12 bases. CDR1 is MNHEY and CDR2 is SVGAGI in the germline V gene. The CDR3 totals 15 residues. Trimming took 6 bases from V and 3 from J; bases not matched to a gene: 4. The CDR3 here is CASSRDRGPTDTQYF. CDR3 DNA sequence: TGTGCCAGCAGCCGGGACAGGGGGCCAACAGATACGCAGTATTTT.

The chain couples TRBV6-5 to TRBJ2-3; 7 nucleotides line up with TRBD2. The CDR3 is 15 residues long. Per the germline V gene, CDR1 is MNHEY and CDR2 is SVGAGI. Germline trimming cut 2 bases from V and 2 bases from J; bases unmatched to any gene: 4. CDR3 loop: CASSYGGGNTDTQYF. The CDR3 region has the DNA TGTGCCAGCAGTTACGGCGGGGGAAACACAGATACGCAGTATTTT.

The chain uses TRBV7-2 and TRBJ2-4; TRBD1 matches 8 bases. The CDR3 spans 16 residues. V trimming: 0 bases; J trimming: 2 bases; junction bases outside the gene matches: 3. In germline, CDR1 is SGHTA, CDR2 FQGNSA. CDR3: CASSLADRVSKNIQYF. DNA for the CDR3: TGTGCCAGCAGCTTAGCGGACAGGGTGTCCAAAAACATTCAGTACTTC.

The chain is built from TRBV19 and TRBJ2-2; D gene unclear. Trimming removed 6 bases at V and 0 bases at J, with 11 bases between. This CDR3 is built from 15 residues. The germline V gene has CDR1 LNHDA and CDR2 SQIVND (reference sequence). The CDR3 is CASRGQVSNTGELFF. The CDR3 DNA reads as TGTGCCAGTAGAGGTCAGGTATCGAACACCGGGGAGCTGTTTTTT.

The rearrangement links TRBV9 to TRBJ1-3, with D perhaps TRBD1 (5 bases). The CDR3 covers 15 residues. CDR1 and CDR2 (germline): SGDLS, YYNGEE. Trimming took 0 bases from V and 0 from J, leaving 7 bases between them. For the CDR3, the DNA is TGTGCCAGCAGCGTAGGGGGCTTCTCTGGAAACACCATATATTTT. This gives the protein CASSVGGFSGNTIYF.

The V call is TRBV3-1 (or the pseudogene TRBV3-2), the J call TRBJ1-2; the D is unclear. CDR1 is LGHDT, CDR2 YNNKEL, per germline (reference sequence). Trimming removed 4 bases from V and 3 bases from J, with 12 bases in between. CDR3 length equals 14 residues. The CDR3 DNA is TGTGCCAGCAGCCTTAGGAGGGCCCACTATGGCTACACCTTC. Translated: CASSLRRAHYGYTF.

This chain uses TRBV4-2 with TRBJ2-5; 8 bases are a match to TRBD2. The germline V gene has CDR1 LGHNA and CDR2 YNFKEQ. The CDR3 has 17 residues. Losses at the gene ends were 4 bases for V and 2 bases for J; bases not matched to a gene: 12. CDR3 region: CASSPRPGSGGQETQYF. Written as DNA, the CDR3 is TGTGCCAGCAGCCCCCGGCCGGGGAGCGGGGGTCAAGAGACCCAGTACTTC.